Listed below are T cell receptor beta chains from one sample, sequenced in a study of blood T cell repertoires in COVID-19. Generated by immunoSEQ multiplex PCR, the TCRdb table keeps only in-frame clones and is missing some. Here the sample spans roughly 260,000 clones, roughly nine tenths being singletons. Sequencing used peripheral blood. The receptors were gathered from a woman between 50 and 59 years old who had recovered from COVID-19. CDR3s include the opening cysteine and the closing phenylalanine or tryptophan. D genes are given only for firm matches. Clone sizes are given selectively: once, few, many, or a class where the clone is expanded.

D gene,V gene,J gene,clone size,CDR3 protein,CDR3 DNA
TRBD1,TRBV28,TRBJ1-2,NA,CASSYIPGTGDGYTF,TGTGCCAGCAGTTATATCCCCGGGACAGGGGACGGCTACACCTTC
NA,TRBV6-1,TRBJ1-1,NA,CASSETPTGNTEAFF,TGTGCCAGCAGTGAAACACCTACAGGGAACACTGAAGCTTTCTTT
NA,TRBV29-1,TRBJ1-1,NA,CSVLRATGNTEAFF,TGCAGCGTGTTACGAGCGACAGGGAACACTGAAGCTTTCTTT
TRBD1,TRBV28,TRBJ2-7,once,CASSLTGGTYEQYF,TGTGCCAGCAGTTTGACAGGGGGCACCTACGAGCAGTACTTC
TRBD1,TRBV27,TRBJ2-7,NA,CASSAAGTGTYEQYF,TGTGCCAGCAGTGCAGCCGGGACAGGGACCTACGAGCAGTACTTC
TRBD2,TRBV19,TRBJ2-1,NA,CASSIGTSGGDYNEQFF,TGTGCCAGTAGTATCGGGACTAGCGGGGGGGATTACAATGAGCAGTTCTTC
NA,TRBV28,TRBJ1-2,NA,CAIRGGPYGYTF,TGTGCGATAAGGGGAGGCCCCTATGGCTACACCTTC
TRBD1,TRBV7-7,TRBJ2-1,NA,CASSPGRGWDNEQFF,TGTGCTAGCAGCCCAGGCAGGGGGTGGGACAATGAGCAGTTCTTC
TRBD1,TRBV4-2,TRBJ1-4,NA,CASSQEGQENEKLFF,TGTGCCAGCAGCCAAGAGGGACAGGAAAATGAAAAACTGTTTTTT
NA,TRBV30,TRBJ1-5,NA,CAWSSTNQPQHF,TGTGCCTGGAGCTCTACTAATCAGCCCCAGCATTTT
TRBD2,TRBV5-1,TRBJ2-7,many,CASSAGALNYEQYF,TGCGCCAGCAGCGCGGGAGCCCTAAACTACGAGCAGTACTTC
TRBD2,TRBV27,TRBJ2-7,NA,CASTSGTSGRVYEQYF,TGTGCCAGCACCTCCGGGACTAGCGGGAGGGTCTACGAGCAGTACTTC
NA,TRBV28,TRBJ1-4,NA,CASSPGVGGEGEKLFF,TGTGCCAGCAGCCCCGGGGTAGGGGGAGAGGGTGAAAAACTGTTTTTT
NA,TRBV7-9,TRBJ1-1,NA,CASSLGPQYTEAFF,TGTGCCAGCAGCTTAGGGCCACAGTACACTGAAGCTTTCTTT
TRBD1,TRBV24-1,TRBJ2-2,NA,CATSPRQGRTGELFF,TGTGCCACCAGCCCCAGACAGGGAAGGACCGGGGAGCTGTTTTTT